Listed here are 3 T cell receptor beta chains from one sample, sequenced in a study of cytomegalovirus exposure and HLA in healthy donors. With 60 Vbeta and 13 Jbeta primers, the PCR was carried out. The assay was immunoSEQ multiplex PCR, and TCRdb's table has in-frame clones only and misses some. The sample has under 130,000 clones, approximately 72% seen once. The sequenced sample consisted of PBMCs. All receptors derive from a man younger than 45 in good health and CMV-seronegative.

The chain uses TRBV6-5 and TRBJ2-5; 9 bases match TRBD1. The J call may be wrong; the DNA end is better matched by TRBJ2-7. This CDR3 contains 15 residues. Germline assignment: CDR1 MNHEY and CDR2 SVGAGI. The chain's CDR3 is CASTPAGQGRSEQYF. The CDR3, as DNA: TGTGCCAGCACCCCGGCGGGACAGGGAAGAAGCGAGCAGTACTTC.

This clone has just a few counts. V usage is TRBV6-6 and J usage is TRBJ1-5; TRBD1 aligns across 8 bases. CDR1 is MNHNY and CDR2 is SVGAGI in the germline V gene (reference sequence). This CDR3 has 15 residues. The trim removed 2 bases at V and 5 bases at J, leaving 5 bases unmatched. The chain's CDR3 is CASSYPPRGHQPQHF. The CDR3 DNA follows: TGTGCCAGCAGTTACCCCCCCAGGGGGCATCAGCCCCAGCATTTT.

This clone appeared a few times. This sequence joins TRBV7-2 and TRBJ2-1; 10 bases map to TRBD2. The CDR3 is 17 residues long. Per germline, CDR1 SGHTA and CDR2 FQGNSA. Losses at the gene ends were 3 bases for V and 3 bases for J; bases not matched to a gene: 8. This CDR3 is CASSLLGTSGVYNEQFF. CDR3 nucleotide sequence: TGTGCCAGCAGCTTGCTGGGTACTAGCGGGGTCTACAATGAGCAGTTCTTC.